This entry features one T cell receptor (beta chain) sequence. Its cognate antigen is unknown. Donors in the study were healthy people who gave bone marrow. This specimen comes from a study of cytomegalovirus exposure and HLA in healthy donors. Study-level information: Unique TCR beta sequences numbering 120 million or so came from around 180 million T cells in an earlier analysis. Whole-study findings and limits: A later analysis linked a missense variant in DCLRE1C to the trimming of TCR beta V and J genes. Presence/absence analyses took donor sequencing depth as roughly uniform.

PCR involved 60 Vbeta and 13 Jbeta primers. The method was immunoSEQ multiplex PCR; TCRdb's version includes in-frame clones alone and lacks a portion of them. The data contain about 140,000 clones, around 79% of them singletons. CDR1 is MNHEY, CDR2 SVGAGI, per germline. The CDR3 length is 14 residues. The ends were cut back, 2 bases at V and 4 bases at J, with 11 bases in the middle. Sequencing was carried out using PBMCs. The TCR was taken from a male donor in good health and CMV-seronegative. The chain is built from TRBV6-5 and TRBJ1-1; D is unresolved. CDR3 nucleotides: TGTGCCAGCAGTTACCCAGGTTTAACCACTGAAGCTTTCTTT. Translating it yields CASSYPGLTTEAFF.